A selection of T cell receptor beta chains follows, all from one sample in a study of shared clonotypes between healthy human individuals. Data came from immunoSEQ multiplex PCR; TCRdb stores just in-frame clones and leaves some out. Altogether about 2 million clones are present, 95% being singletons, with the ten largest covering 0.1% to 0.15%. The sample was naive CD4+ T cells sorted from blood. These receptors originate from a man aged 18 to 29 in good health. Both conserved end residues are part of each CDR3. The order of the fields is D gene, clone size, V gene, J gene, CDR3 DNA, CDR3 protein. D genes are given only for firm matches. Clone size is stated in some rows and not others, as once, few, many or a class when expanded.

>TRBD1|-|TRBV15|TRBJ2-7
TGTGCCACCAGCAAAACAGGGGGCTCTCACTACGAGCAGTACTTC
CATSKTGGSHYEQYF
>TRBD2|-|TRBV6-6|TRBJ2-7
TGTGCCAGCAGTTACTTACTAGCGGCCCTACGGGAGCAGTACTTC
CASSYLLAALREQYF
>-|-|TRBV5-8|TRBJ2-2
TGTGCCAGCAGCTTGGCCCTAAACACCGGGGAGCTGTTTTTT
CASSLALNTGELFF
>-|-|TRBV6-6|TRBJ2-7
TGTGCCAGCAGTGAGCTCCGGGACTCCTCCTACGAGCAGTACTTC
CASSELRDSSYEQYF
>-|-|TRBV5-1|TRBJ2-7
TGCGCCAGCAGCTTGACTAGTGTAACCGAGCAGTACTTC
CASSLTSVTEQYF
>-|-|TRBV10-2|TRBJ2-7
TGCGCCAGCACCGGACCAGGTGGGGAGCAGTACTTC
CASTGPGGEQYF
>-|-|TRBV5-6|TRBJ2-7
TGTGCCAGTGGAAAACGACAGTCCTTCTACGAGCAGTACTTC
CASGKRQSFYEQYF
>-|few|TRBV6-5|TRBJ2-7
TGTGCCAGCAAGAGGGGTGGTGAGCAGTACTTC
CASKRGGEQYF
>TRBD1|-|TRBV2|TRBJ1-2
TGTGCCAGCAGTGTGGGGACAGACTATGGCTACACCTTC
CASSVGTDYGYTF
>-|-|TRBV20-1|TRBJ1-2
TGCAGTGCAACCGACCGGGGCGGCTACACCTTC
CSATDRGGYTF
>-|-|TRBV6-6|TRBJ1-1
TGTGCCAGCAGTTACGGGGCAGGGAAAATCACTGAAGCTTTCTTT
CASSYGAGKITEAFF
>-|once|TRBV6-5|TRBJ2-2
TGTGCCAGCAAGGAGGGAACAGCTAACACCGGGGAGCTGTTTTTT
CASKEGTANTGELFF
>TRBD1|once|TRBV15|TRBJ1-2
TGTGCCACCAGCAGGACAGGGGAAGGGGACTATGGCTACACCTTC
CATSRTGEGDYGYTF
>-|-|TRBV5-6|TRBJ1-1
TGTGCCAGCAGCTTGGTTTTTCAGGGGAACACTGAAGCTTTCTTT
CASSLVFQGNTEAFF
>TRBD1|-|TRBV25-1|TRBJ1-2
TGTGCCAGCAGTGAGAGGACAGGGCGGGTCGGCTACACCTTC
CASSERTGRVGYTF
>-|-|TRBV9|TRBJ2-2
TGTGCCAGCAGCGTGCAGGGCGCCGGCACCGGGGAGCTGTTTTTT
CASSVQGAGTGELFF
>-|-|TRBV5-1|TRBJ1-2
TGCGCCAGCAGCTTGGCCCCAGGGGTCTATGGCTACACCTTC
CASSLAPGVYGYTF
>-|-|TRBV7-9|TRBJ2-3
TGTGCCACCCAAACGTTGTCAGATACGCAGTATTTT
CATQTLSDTQYF
>-|-|TRBV20-1|TRBJ1-3
TGCAGTGGACAGCGTGGAAACACCATATATTTT
CSGQRGNTIYF
>-|-|TRBV18|TRBJ2-7
TGTGCCAGCTCACCAGCATCATCAGGGTACGAGCAGTACTTC
CASSPASSGYEQYF
>-|-|TRBV7-9|TRBJ1-4
TGTGCCAGCAGTCGGACAGATGAAAAACTGTTTTTT
CASSRTDEKLFF
>TRBD1|-|TRBV11-2|TRBJ1-1
TGTGCCAGCAGCCCAGACAGGGGGAAAACTGAAGCTTTCTTT
CASSPDRGKTEAFF
>-|-|TRBV6-5|TRBJ2-7
TGTGCCAGCAGTTACTTTGGCAGCACCTACGAGCAGTACTTC
CASSYFGSTYEQYF
>TRBD2|-|TRBV15|TRBJ2-7
TGTGCCACCAGCAGAGGGGCGGCGGGAGGGCCCTACGAGCAGTACTTC
CATSRGAAGGPYEQYF
>-|once|TRBV2|TRBJ2-7
TGTGCCAGCAGTGTACAGGAAGGCTACGAGCAGTACTTC
CASSVQEGYEQYF
>-|once|TRBV4-1|TRBJ1-5
TGCGCCAGCAGCCAAGATTTAGGGGCGCGGGGTCAGCCCCAGCATTTT
CASSQDLGARGQPQHF
>-|-|TRBV6-1|TRBJ2-7
TGTGCCAGCAGTGAGACTTTGGATGTAGTATTCTACGAGCAGTACTTC
CASSETLDVVFYEQYF
>TRBD2|once|TRBV28|TRBJ2-3
TGTGCCTCATTTCCGGGGGGGTACGGCACAGATACGCAGTATTTT
CASFPGGYGTDTQYF
>-|-|TRBV5-8|TRBJ2-7
TGTGCCAGCAGGGAGCCGGGACGGCAGTCCTACGAGCAGTACTTC
CASREPGRQSYEQYF
>TRBD1|-|TRBV6-1|TRBJ1-5
TGTGCCAGCACCCCAGGGGGGTATCAGCCCCAGCATTTT
CASTPGGYQPQHF
>-|-|TRBV12-5|TRBJ2-7
TGTGCTAGTGGAAGGTCCTACGAGCAGTACTTC
CASGRSYEQYF
>-|-|TRBV18|TRBJ2-7
TGTGCCAGCTCACCAGACCCACCCCACCTACACGAGCAGTACTTC
CASSPDPPHLHEQYF
>-|-|TRBV18|TRBJ2-7
TGTGCCAGCTCAATTGGCCTCTCCTACGAGCAGTACTTC
CASSIGLSYEQYF
>-|-|TRBV18|TRBJ1-2
TGTGCCAGCTCACCATTAGGGGAAGGTGGCTACACCTTC
CASSPLGEGGYTF
>-|once|TRBV5-1|TRBJ1-6
TGCGCCAGCAGCAGATCCCTTTCGGAGGCGATAGATTCACCCCTCCACTTT
CASSRSLSEAIDSPLHF
>-|-|TRBV7-2|TRBJ2-7
TGTGCCAGCAGCTTAATAGAGGTCACCCCCGCTACCTACTACGAGCAGTACTTC
CASSLIEVTPATYYEQYF
>TRBD2|-|TRBV10-3|TRBJ2-2
TGTGCCATCAGTGCCTCCGGGTCCCCGGACGGGACTACCCACACCGGGGAGCTGTTTTTT
CAISASGSPDGTTHTGELFF
>-|once|TRBV28|TRBJ1-6
TGTGCCAGCAGTTTATCCTCCAGGGACAATTCACCCCTCCACTTT
CASSLSSRDNSPLHF
>-|-|TRBV10-1|TRBJ2-7
TGCGCCATCCTAGTTTACGAGCAGTACTTC
CAILVYEQYF
>TRBD1|-|TRBV6-6|TRBJ1-5
TGTGCCAGCAGCACGGGACAGGGGTATCAGCCCCAGCATTTT
CASSTGQGYQPQHF
>TRBD1|-|TRBV5-8|TRBJ2-2
TGTGCCAGCAGCTTGGGACCGGGACAGGGAATCACCGGGGAGCTGTTTTTT
CASSLGPGQGITGELFF
>-|once|TRBV19|TRBJ1-4
TGTGCCAGTAGTCCCATGAGCGGGCTGGCTAATGAAAAACTGTTTTTT
CASSPMSGLANEKLFF
>-|-|TRBV7-9|TRBJ1-6
TGTGCCAGCAGCTTACGGGACAACTATAATTCACCCCTCCACTTT
CASSLRDNYNSPLHF
>-|once|TRBV25-1|TRBJ1-6
TGTGCCAGCAGTGACCCGACGTCCTATAATTCACCCCTCCACTTT
CASSDPTSYNSPLHF
>-|-|TRBV29-1|TRBJ2-5
TGCAGCGTCGCCCCGGGGCTTGGGGAGACCCAGTACTTC
CSVAPGLGETQYF
>TRBD1|-|TRBV28|TRBJ1-2
TGTGCCAGCAGTCAGACAGGGGCATATGGCTACACCTTC
CASSQTGAYGYTF
>TRBD1|-|TRBV27|TRBJ2-7
TGTGCCAGCAGTTCTCCACCGACAGGGTCGGCCTCCGAGCAGTACTTC
CASSSPPTGSASEQYF
>-|-|TRBV5-1|TRBJ1-1
TGCGCCAGCAGCTTGGTCGTGAAATCGGAGATGAACACTGAAGCTTTCTTT
CASSLVVKSEMNTEAFF
>TRBD1|-|TRBV6-5|TRBJ1-1
TGTGCCAGCAGTTCCCCGGGACAGATCATCACTGAAGCTTTCTTT
CASSSPGQIITEAFF
>-|-|TRBV6-5|TRBJ1-2
TGTGCCAGCAGTTACTCTTCAAGGGGGGAGGCTCATGGCTACACCTTC
CASSYSSRGEAHGYTF
>-|once|TRBV19|TRBJ1-4
TGTGCCAGTAGTACCAGGGATGAAAAACTGTTTTTT
CASSTRDEKLFF
>TRBD1|few|TRBV18|TRBJ2-1
TGTGCCAGCTCACCGGGACAGGGATACAATGAGCAGTTCTTC
CASSPGQGYNEQFF
>TRBD2|-|TRBV6-5|TRBJ2-2
TGTGCCAGCAGTTACCCCGGGGGGGCGCCCGGGGAGCTGTTTTTT
CASSYPGGAPGELFF